This T cell receptor beta chain was observed in a study of molecular identifiers for immune sequencing clone quantification. The V end lost 2 bases, the J end lost 3 bases, and 17 bases lay between the germline ends. This CDR3 contains 16 residues. Looked up from germline, CDR1 is SEHNR and CDR2 is FQNEAQ (reference sequence). Listed TCR primers and previously described methods were used for bulk TCR libraries. MiXCR, run by TCRdb on the PCR reads, gives a single entry per CDR3 protein. The table includes hundreds of thousands of distinct CDR3 sequences, around 25% detected once. This clonotype was recorded a few times.

The sequence derives from a human donor in good health. Some libraries in this study had Jurkat cell RNA spiked in. The chain has TRBV7-9 and TRBJ2-7; TRBD2 is a possible D gene (5 bases). Sequenced: naive CD8+ T cells from blood, with Jurkat cell RNA spiked in. Subset given: FACS-sorted CD8+CD4-CCR7+CD45RA+ naive T cells. CDR3 amino acids: CASSLTSGLSIYEQYF. The CDR3 coding sequence is TGTGCCAGCAGCTTAACCTCTGGACTCTCCATCTACGAGCAGTACTTC.